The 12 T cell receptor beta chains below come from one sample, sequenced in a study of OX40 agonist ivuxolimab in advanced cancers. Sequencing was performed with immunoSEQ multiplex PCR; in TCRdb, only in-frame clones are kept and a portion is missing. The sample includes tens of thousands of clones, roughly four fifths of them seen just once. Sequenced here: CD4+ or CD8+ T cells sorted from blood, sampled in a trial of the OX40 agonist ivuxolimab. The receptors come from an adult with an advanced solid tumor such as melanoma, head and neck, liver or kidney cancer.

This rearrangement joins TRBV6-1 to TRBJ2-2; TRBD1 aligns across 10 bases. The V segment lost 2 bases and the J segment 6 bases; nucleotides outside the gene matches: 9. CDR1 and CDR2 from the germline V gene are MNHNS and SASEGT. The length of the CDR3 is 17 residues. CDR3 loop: CASSERDRGLSSGELFF. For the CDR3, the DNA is TGTGCCAGCAGTGAACGTGACAGGGGGCTATCTTCCGGGGAGCTGTTTTTT.

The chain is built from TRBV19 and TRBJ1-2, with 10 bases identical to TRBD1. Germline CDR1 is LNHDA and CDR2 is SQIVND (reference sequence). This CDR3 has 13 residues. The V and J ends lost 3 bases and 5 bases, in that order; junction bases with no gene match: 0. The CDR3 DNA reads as TGTGCCAGTAGTATGGACAGGGGGTATGGCTACACCTTC. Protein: CASSMDRGYGYTF.

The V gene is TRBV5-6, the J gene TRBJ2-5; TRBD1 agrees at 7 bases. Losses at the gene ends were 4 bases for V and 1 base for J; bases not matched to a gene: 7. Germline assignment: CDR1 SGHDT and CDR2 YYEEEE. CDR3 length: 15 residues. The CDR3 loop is CASSRDSRIQETQYF. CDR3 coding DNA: TGTGCCAGCAGCCGGGACAGCCGGATCCAAGAGACCCAGTACTTC.

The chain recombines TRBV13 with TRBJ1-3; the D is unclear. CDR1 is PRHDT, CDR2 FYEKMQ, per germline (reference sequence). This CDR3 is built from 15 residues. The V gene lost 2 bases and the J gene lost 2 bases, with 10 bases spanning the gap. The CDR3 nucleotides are TGTGCCAGCAGCTTAACGAGGACCCCTGGAAACACCATATATTTT. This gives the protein CASSLTRTPGNTIYF.

The CDR3 DNA reads as TGTGCCAGCAGCTTCGGCTCCACCGGGACAGGGACTTACGAGCAGTACTTC. It is translated as CASSFGSTGTGTYEQYF. The rearrangement links TRBV5-8 to TRBJ2-7; 9 bases map to TRBD1. The CDR3 extends over 17 amino acids. The J segment lost 4 bases and the V segment lost 2 bases, leaving 13 bases of the junction unmatched. The germline V gene has CDR1 SGHTS and CDR2 YDEGEE.

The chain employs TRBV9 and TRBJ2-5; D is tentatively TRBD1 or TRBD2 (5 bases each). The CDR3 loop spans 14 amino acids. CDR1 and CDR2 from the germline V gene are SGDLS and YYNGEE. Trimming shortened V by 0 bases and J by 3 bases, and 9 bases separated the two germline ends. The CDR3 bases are TGTGCCAGCAGCGTAGGGGACGGAGAAGAGACCCAGTACTTC. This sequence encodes CASSVGDGEETQYF.

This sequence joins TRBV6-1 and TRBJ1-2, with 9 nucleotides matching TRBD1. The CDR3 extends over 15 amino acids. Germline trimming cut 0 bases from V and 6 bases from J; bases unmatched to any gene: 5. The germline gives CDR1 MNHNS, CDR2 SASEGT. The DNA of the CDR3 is TGTGCCAGCAGTGAAGCGGGTGGACAGGGGAATGGCTACACCTTC. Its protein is CASSEAGGQGNGYTF.

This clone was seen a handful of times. The CDR3 DNA reads as TGTGCCAGCATAGACGGGACAGGGGTGTCGTACGAGCAGTACTTC. It codes for CASIDGTGVSYEQYF. This chain links TRBV28 with TRBJ2-7, with 10 nucleotides matching TRBD1. V lost 7 bases and J lost 4; bases outside the gene matches: 10. This CDR3 has 15 residues. Germline-derived CDR1 and CDR2 are MDHEN and SYDVKM.

CDR3: CATLPWTGPLGSATNEKLFF. The CDR3 DNA reads TGTGCCACCCTACCCTGGACAGGGCCACTTGGCTCTGCAACTAATGAAAAACTGTTTTTT. This chain uses TRBV19 with TRBJ1-4; 8 bases agree with TRBD1. The CDR3 consists of 20 residues. CDR1 LNHDA and CDR2 SQIVND come from the germline V gene (reference sequence). The trim removed 10 bases at V and 0 bases at J, leaving 22 bases unmatched.

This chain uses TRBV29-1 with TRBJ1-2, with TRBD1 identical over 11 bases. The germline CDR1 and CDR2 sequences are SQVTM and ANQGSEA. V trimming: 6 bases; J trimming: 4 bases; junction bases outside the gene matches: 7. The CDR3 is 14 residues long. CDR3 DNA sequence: TGCAGCGTCAGGACAGGGGGCCGGAGCTATGGCTACACCTTC. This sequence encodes CSVRTGGRSYGYTF.

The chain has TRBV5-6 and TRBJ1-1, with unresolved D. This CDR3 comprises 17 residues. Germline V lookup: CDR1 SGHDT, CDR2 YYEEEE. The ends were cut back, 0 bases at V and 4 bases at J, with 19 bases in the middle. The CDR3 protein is CASSLGLQWGPGTEAFF. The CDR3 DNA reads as TGTGCCAGCAGCTTGGGGCTGCAATGGGGTCCTGGCACTGAAGCTTTCTTT.

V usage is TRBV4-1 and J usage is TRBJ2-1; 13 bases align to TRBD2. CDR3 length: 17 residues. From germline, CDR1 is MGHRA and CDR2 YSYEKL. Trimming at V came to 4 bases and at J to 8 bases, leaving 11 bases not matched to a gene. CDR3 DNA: TGCGCCAGCAGCCCGTCCGGGACTAGCGGGGTTAGCGATGAGCAGTTCTTC. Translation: CASSPSGTSGVSDEQFF.